These 31 T cell receptor beta chains originate from one sample sequenced in a study of blood T cell repertoires in COVID-19 (dated by TCRdb to about 2020). The library relied on the immunoSEQ multiplex PCR assay. TCRdb carries this immuneACCESS record with in-frame sequences only. Its versions omit some clonotypes, under half of them owing to an unresolved V gene in the studies checked, with the rest unexplained. This sample comprises 200,000 to 250,000 clones, about four fifths of them detected only once. 6% to 8% of the sample lies in the top ten. What was sequenced was peripheral blood. These receptors all stem from an elderly woman with COVID-19, enrolled during active disease.

The chain joins TRBV28 to TRBJ1-1; D remains unclear. Trimming shortened V by 6 bases and J by 11 bases, and 19 bases separated the two germline ends. Germline V gene lookup returns CDR1 MDHEN and CDR2 SYDVKM. The length of the CDR3 is 13 residues. The CDR3 DNA is TGTGCCAGCAGCCACCCCGCGATAGGAGACGCTTTCTTT. Amino acids: CASSHPAIGDAFF.

Details on this clone: The junction differs from germline at one of its ends, possibly a read error. The rearrangement links TRBV7-7 to TRBJ2-3; D gene unclear. The CDR3 is made up of 13 amino acids. Germline loops: CDR1 SSHAT, CDR2 FNYEAQ (reference sequence). CDR3 sequence: CASSATATDTQYF. DNA of the CDR3: TGTGCTAGCAGCGCCACTGCCACAGATACGCAGTATTTT.

This chain uses TRBV5-1 with TRBJ2-1, with D possibly being TRBD2 (6 bases). Trimming left V 0 bases short and J 1 base short, with 11 bases between. CDR1 is SGHRS, CDR2 YFSETQ, per germline. The CDR3 runs to 16 residues. CDR3: CASSLAVAGSYNEQFF. The CDR3 DNA sequence: TGCGCCAGCAGCTTGGCTGTCGCGGGATCCTACAATGAGCAGTTCTTC.

The chain couples TRBV5-1 to TRBJ1-4; no reliable D call. The CDR3 consists of 14 residues. Germline assignment: CDR1 SGHRS and CDR2 YFSETQ. Trimming left V 3 bases short and J 5 bases short, with 11 bases between. The chain's CDR3 is CASSSGRGNEKLFF. The CDR3 coding sequence is TGCGCCAGCAGCTCGGGTCGTGGCAATGAAAAACTGTTTTTT.

The rearrangement joins TRBV6-5 to TRBJ1-1; D is ambiguous. V was pared by 3 bases and J by 4 bases, with 15 bases between. The CDR3 totals 15 residues. CDR1 is MNHEY, CDR2 SVGAGI, per germline. CDR3 nucleotide sequence: TGTGCCAGCAGTTATCGGCAGGAGGCGGGCACTGAAGCTTTCTTT. This codes for CASSYRQEAGTEAFF.

In nucleotides, the CDR3 is TGTGCCAGCAGCTTAACCTACACAGCAGAGACCCAGTACTTC. Its protein product is CASSLTYTAETQYF. V is TRBV7-3 and J is TRBJ2-5; D gene uncertain. The CDR3 has 14 amino acids. Trimming pared 0 bases from V and 4 bases from J, leaving 9 bases between. The V gene's germline CDR1 is SGHTA and CDR2 FQGTGA.

This clone was seen a handful of times. The J gene is TRBJ2-2, the V gene TRBV4-2; TRBD2 matches at 7 bases. CDR1 and CDR2 from the germline V gene are LGHNA and YNFKEQ. The junction had 6 bases not matched to a gene; V was cut back by 1 base and J by 1 base. The CDR3 loop spans 17 amino acids. In DNA, the CDR3 is TGTGCCAGCAGCCAAGGTTCCGGGACTAAGAACACCGGGGAGCTGTTTTTT. Its translation: CASSQGSGTKNTGELFF.

This clone showed up just a few times. The chain couples TRBV4-2 to TRBJ1-2, with a weak D call TRBD1 (5 bases). This CDR3 spans 14 amino acids. Germline CDR1 is LGHNA and CDR2 is YNFKEQ. Trimming removed 5 bases at V and 6 bases at J, with 16 bases between. The CDR3 here is CASSSFGGVNGYTF. The CDR3 nucleotides read TGTGCCAGCAGCTCTTTTGGGGGGGTTAATGGCTACACCTTC.

This clone was picked up a small number of times. The chain uses TRBV27 and TRBJ1-2, with a weak D call TRBD1 (5 bases). Germline V CDR1 and CDR2: MNHEY, SMNVEV (reference sequence). The CDR3 is 15 amino acids. Trimming removed 5 bases from V and 0 bases from J, with 13 bases in between. DNA for the CDR3: TGTGCCAGCAGTCCTCCGGGGACTTCTAACTATGGCTACACCTTC. It specifies CASSPPGTSNYGYTF.

This clone was seen a single time. The chain links TRBV24-1 to TRBJ2-1; D call uncertain. Germline CDR1 and CDR2: KGHDR and SFDVKD. Trimming stripped 3 bases from V and 7 bases from J, with 12 bases between. CDR3 length: 14 amino acids. CDR3 sequence: CATSDRALGNEQFF. In DNA form, the CDR3 reads TGTGCCACCAGTGATAGAGCCCTCGGGAATGAGCAGTTCTTC.

This chain links TRBV27 with TRBJ1-4; 8 bases fit TRBD1. The V gene's germline CDR1 is MNHEY and CDR2 SMNVEV (reference sequence). This CDR3 has 19 residues. V was pared by 6 bases and J by 7 bases, with 22 bases of the junction left unmatched. CDR3 protein: CASSSRGAGGYLGREKLFF. The CDR3, as DNA: TGTGCCAGCAGCTCCCGGGGAGCAGGGGGCTATCTAGGACGTGAAAAACTGTTTTTT.

V is TRBV6-6 and J is TRBJ2-1; the D is unclear. This CDR3 is 13 amino acids long. V lost 0 bases, J lost 10 bases, and 10 bases lay in between. The germline V gene has CDR1 MNHNY and CDR2 SVGAGI (reference sequence). The CDR3 nucleotides read TGTGCCAGCAGTTACTCCCGACAAGGAGAGCAGTTCTTC. Its translation: CASSYSRQGEQFF.

The rearrangement joins TRBV28 to TRBJ1-2; 11 bases match TRBD1. V lost 6 bases and J lost 6; bases outside the gene matches: 6. The germline V gene encodes CDR1 MDHEN and CDR2 SYDVKM. The CDR3 is made up of 14 amino acids. CDR3 sequence: CASSKDRGLHGYTF. The CDR3 DNA follows: TGTGCCAGCAGCAAGGACAGGGGGCTTCATGGCTACACCTTC.

The rearrangement uses TRBV10-2 and TRBJ2-7; a possible D gene is TRBD1 (5 bases). The germline V and J ends were trimmed by 6 bases and 1 base, with 7 bases remaining between them. CDR1 and CDR2 from the germline V gene are WSHSY and SAAADI. This CDR3 comprises 12 residues. The chain's CDR3 is CASSQGSYEQYF. CDR3 in DNA: TGCGCCAGCAGCCAGGGTTCCTACGAGCAGTACTTC.

The rearrangement joins TRBV12-5 to TRBJ2-4; D unclear. Germline V gives CDR1 LGHNT, CDR2 FRNRAP. V shed 4 bases and J shed 8 bases, with 6 bases lying between them. This CDR3 comprises 11 residues. In nucleotides, the CDR3 is TGTGCTAGTGGTTCGGTCGACATTCAGTACTTC. Translating it yields CASGSVDIQYF.

The rearrangement joins TRBV10-3 to TRBJ1-1; TRBD1 agrees at 8 bases. CDR3 length equals 14 residues. CDR1 is ENHRY, CDR2 SYGVKD, per germline. V gave up 5 bases and J gave up 0 bases; unmatched junction bases: 2. The CDR3 sequence is CAISNRGVNTEAFF. The CDR3 DNA sequence: TGTGCCATCAGTAACAGGGGGGTGAACACTGAAGCTTTCTTT.

This chain joins TRBV11-2 and TRBJ2-5; TRBD2 matches at 7 bases. J was trimmed by 2 bases and V by 4 bases; bases with no gene match: 4. CDR3 length: 14 amino acids. Germline CDR1 and CDR2: SGHAT and FQNNGV. The CDR3 nucleotides are TGTGCCAGCAGCTCGAGGACTAGGCAAGAGACCCAGTACTTC. This codes for CASSSRTRQETQYF.

CDR3 residues: CASSPAGYNEQFF. CDR3 sequence (DNA): TGTGCCAGCTCTCCCGCCGGGTACAATGAGCAGTTCTTC. The V gene is TRBV6-5, the J gene TRBJ2-1; D unresolved. Germline lookup yields CDR1 MNHEY and CDR2 SVGAGI. The CDR3 is 13 residues long. V dropped 8 bases and J dropped 4 bases, with 12 bases sitting between them.

CDR3 sequence reads: CSANRNTEAFF. CDR3 DNA sequence: TGCAGTGCTAACAGGAACACTGAAGCTTTCTTT. The V gene is TRBV20-1, the J gene TRBJ1-1, with D unclear. The CDR3 is 11 amino acids. CDR1 is DFQATT and CDR2 is SNEGSKA in the germline V gene (reference sequence). V was shortened by 4 bases and J by 1 base, with 4 bases between the two germline ends.

The rearrangement uses TRBV7-2 and TRBJ1-4, with 9 bases aligning to TRBD1. J lost 5 bases, V lost 2 bases, and 3 bases had no gene match. CDR3 length: 15 residues. CDR1 SGHTA and CDR2 FQGNSA come from the germline V gene. CDR3 nucleotide sequence: TGTGCCAGCAGCTTATCAGGGACAGGGAATGAAAAACTGTTTTTT. Its protein is CASSLSGTGNEKLFF.

The chain links TRBV7-2 to TRBJ2-5, with D maybe TRBD2 (6 bases). V was pared by 3 bases and J by 4 bases, with 12 bases between. Per the germline V gene, CDR1 is SGHTA and CDR2 is FQGNSA. The CDR3 is made up of 14 amino acids. The CDR3 DNA reads as TGTGCCAGCAGCTTCCTGGGGGGAGCAGAGACCCAGTACTTC. It encodes CASSFLGGAETQYF.

For the CDR3, the DNA is TGTGCCAGCAGCGAGACAGATAACTATGGCTACACCTTC. This encodes CASSETDNYGYTF. The chain recombines TRBV11-1 with TRBJ1-2; the D gene is possibly TRBD1 (5 bases). Germline V gene lookup returns CDR1 SGHAT and CDR2 FQDESV (reference sequence). The CDR3 is 13 residues long. Trimming stripped 5 bases from V and 1 base from J, with 8 bases between.

This rearrangement joins TRBV18 to TRBJ2-2; 8 bases are a match to TRBD1. CDR3 length: 13 residues. In germline, CDR1 is KGHSH, CDR2 LQKENI. With 6 bases clipped from V and 9 bases from J, the junction kept 6 bases outside the gene matches. The CDR3 bases are TGTGCCAGCTCGGAAGACAGGGGCCGGGAGCTGTTTTTT. Its protein is CASSEDRGRELFF.

The chain recombines TRBV7-2 with TRBJ2-1, with TRBD1 matching over 7 bases. The CDR3 length is 18 residues. V trimming: 5 bases; J trimming: 7 bases; junction bases outside the gene matches: 20. CDR1 is SGHTA and CDR2 is FQGNSA in the germline V gene. This CDR3 reads CASSQREQGPVLGNEQFF. For the CDR3, the DNA is TGTGCCAGCAGCCAGAGAGAACAGGGGCCGGTTTTGGGGAATGAGCAGTTCTTC. The full variable domain, rest sourced from reference TRBV7-2 and TRBJ2-1, is GAGVSQSPSNKVTEKGKDVELRCDPISGHTALYWYRQSLGQGLEFLIYFQGNSAPDKSGLPSDRFSAERTGGSVSTLTIQRTQQEDSAVYLCASSQREQGPVLGNEQFFGPGTRLTVL.

This sequence joins TRBV5-6 and TRBJ2-5, with a weak D call TRBD2 (5 bases). The germline CDR1 and CDR2 sequences are SGHDT and YYEEEE. Trimming removed 3 bases from V and 4 bases from J, with 22 bases in between. CDR3 length: 17 residues. In nucleotides, the CDR3 is TGTGCCAGCAGCTCGACCAAACGGCGGGTATTCCTAGAGACCCAGTACTTC. It yields the protein CASSSTKRRVFLETQYF.

J is TRBJ1-2 and V is TRBV30, with D tentatively TRBD1 (5 bases). The CDR3 is 13 amino acids. V was trimmed by 0 bases and J by 3 bases, leaving 8 bases between them. Per germline, CDR1 GTSNPN and CDR2 SVGIG (reference sequence). CDR3 region: CAWSVPGYYGYTF. As DNA, the CDR3 is TGTGCCTGGAGTGTACCAGGGTACTATGGCTACACCTTC.

This clone was seen only a few times. The chain uses TRBV29-1 and TRBJ2-3, with D unresolved. Deletions cut 4 bases from V and 4 bases from J, with 12 bases between. Germline CDR1 and CDR2: SQVTM and ANQGSEA. The CDR3 extends over 13 amino acids. CDR3 sequence (DNA): TGCAGCGTTGTACGCGATACCCCAGATACGCAGTATTTT. As protein: CSVVRDTPDTQYF.

The gene calls are TRBV4-2 and TRBJ1-2; D may be TRBD1 (6 bases). The CDR3 contains 14 residues. Germline-derived CDR1 and CDR2 are LGHNA and YNFKEQ. Trimming left V 4 bases short and J 6 bases short, with 15 bases between. CDR3 sequence (DNA): TGTGCCAGCAGCCTTGGTAGGGGGGGAGATGGCTACACCTTC. The encoded protein is CASSLGRGGDGYTF.

The V and J genes are TRBV7-9 and TRBJ1-1; TRBD1 agrees at 7 bases. The J segment lost 4 bases and the V segment lost 10 bases, leaving 9 bases of the junction unmatched. CDR1 SEHNR and CDR2 FQNEAQ come from the germline V gene (reference sequence). The CDR3 has 13 residues. The CDR3 DNA reads as TGTGCCACTTCTACAGGGGCGGTCACTGAAGCTTTCTTT. This encodes CATSTGAVTEAFF.

This chain uses TRBV5-4 with TRBJ2-5; 8 nucleotides agree with TRBD2. The CDR3 spans 14 residues. With 5 bases clipped from V and 4 bases from J, the junction kept 7 bases outside the gene matches. From germline, CDR1 is SGHNT and CDR2 YYREEE (reference sequence). The CDR3, as DNA: TGTGCCAGCAGTCCCGGGGGGGCTGGAGAGACCCAGTACTTC. It codes for CASSPGGAGETQYF.

The genes are TRBV6-5 and TRBJ1-5, with 8 nucleotides matching TRBD1. This CDR3 has 15 amino acids. CDR1 and CDR2 from the germline V gene are MNHEY and SVGAGI. V shed 7 bases and J 0 bases; nucleotides not matched to a gene: 5. The CDR3: CASTWTGNSNQPQHF. In DNA, the CDR3 is TGTGCCAGCACTTGGACAGGGAATAGCAATCAGCCCCAGCATTTT.